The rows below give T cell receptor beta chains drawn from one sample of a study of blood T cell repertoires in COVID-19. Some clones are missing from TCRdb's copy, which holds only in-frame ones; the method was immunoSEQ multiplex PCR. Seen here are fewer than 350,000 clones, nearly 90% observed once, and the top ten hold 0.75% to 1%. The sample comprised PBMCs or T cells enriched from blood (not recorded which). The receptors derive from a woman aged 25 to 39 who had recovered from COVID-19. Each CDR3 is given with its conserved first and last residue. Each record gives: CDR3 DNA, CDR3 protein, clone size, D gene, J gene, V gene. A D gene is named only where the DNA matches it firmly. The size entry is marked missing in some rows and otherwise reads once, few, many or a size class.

TGTGCCAGCAGTCCAGGGGTCGACTATGGCTACACCTTC CASSPGVDYGYTF . . TRBJ1-2 TRBV27
TGTGCCAGCAGTTCTTCCACCGGGACTACCGCTTACAATGAGCAGTTCTTC CASSSSTGTTAYNEQFF . TRBD2 TRBJ2-1 TRBV28
TGTGCCAGCAGTGTGGGACTAGCGGGGGGTAGCACAGATACGCAGTATTTT CASSVGLAGGSTDTQYF few TRBD2 TRBJ2-3 TRBV2
TGTGCCAGCAGCCCCGACACCGGGGAGCTGTTTTTT CASSPDTGELFF . . TRBJ2-2 TRBV7-9
TGTGCCAGCATCGGACAGGCTTGGGGCTACACCTTC CASIGQAWGYTF . TRBD1 TRBJ1-2 TRBV2
TGCGCCAGCAGCTTGGGGCCCAGACTAGCGACAATAGCCAAAAACATTCAGTACTTC CASSLGPRLATIAKNIQYF once TRBD2 TRBJ2-4 TRBV5-1
TGTGCCAGCAGCTTTAGACAGGGGGCGAACACCGGGGAGCTGTTTTTT CASSFRQGANTGELFF . TRBD1 TRBJ2-2 TRBV9
TGCAGCGTACGAATGACATGGGCTAATGAAAAACTGTTTTTT CSVRMTWANEKLFF . . TRBJ1-4 TRBV29-1
TGTGCCAGTAGTATAATTCGGGATCGGGGCAATCAGCCCCAGCATTTT CASSIIRDRGNQPQHF . . TRBJ1-5 TRBV19
TGTGCCAGCAGTTTACGGGGTAGCGGCTATGGCTACACCTTC CASSLRGSGYGYTF . . TRBJ1-2 TRBV27
TGTGCCAGCAGCTCGGACAGGGGGTACCCAAATGAGCAGTTCTTC CASSSDRGYPNEQFF . TRBD1 TRBJ2-1 TRBV11-3
TGTGCCTGGAGTAGGCGGGGCACAGATACGCAGTATTTT CAWSRRGTDTQYF . . TRBJ2-3 TRBV30
TGTGCCAGCGCACGCGGACGGACTAGCGCGGGGAGTGAGCAGTTCTTC CASARGRTSAGSEQFF . TRBD2 TRBJ2-1 TRBV2
TGTGCCAGCAGCCAAGGGCATGAGCAGTTCTTC CASSQGHEQFF . . TRBJ2-1 TRBV3-1/TRBV3-2
TGCGCCAGCAGCCATAGCAAACCAACCGGGGAGCTGTTTTTT CASSHSKPTGELFF . . TRBJ2-2 TRBV4-3
TGTGCCAGCAGCCTGGGGGCAGGGGAAGAGACCCAGTACTTC CASSLGAGEETQYF . . TRBJ2-5 TRBV5-4
TGTGCCAGCCGACGGGACAGAGAAGCTTTCTTT CASRRDREAFF once TRBD1 TRBJ1-1 TRBV7-2
TGTGCCAGCAGTTTAGGAAACACAGGGGTCGGTCCCTACGAGCAGTACTTC CASSLGNTGVGPYEQYF . TRBD1 TRBJ2-7 TRBV27
TGTGCCAGCAGCTTAAATCAGGGGCTATTGGCTTTCTTT CASSLNQGLLAFF . . TRBJ1-1 TRBV13
TGTGCCAGCAGCGTAGGATCAGGTGGGGGAGGCTATGGCTACACCTTC CASSVGSGGGGYGYTF . . TRBJ1-2 TRBV9
TGTGCCAGCAGTATTACAGGGGGTGTCTACGAGCAGTACTTC CASSITGGVYEQYF . TRBD1 TRBJ2-7 TRBV6-5
TGTGCCAGCAGCTTAGATCATGCGGTTAATTCACCCCTCCACTTT CASSLDHAVNSPLHF . . TRBJ1-6 TRBV11-2
TGTGCCAGTGGTTTCCGGGACTTCTACAATGAGCAGTTCTTC CASGFRDFYNEQFF . . TRBJ2-1 TRBV9
TGTGCCATCAGTCACCCGGGACAGGGGTGGGAGCAGTACTTC CAISHPGQGWEQYF . TRBD1 TRBJ2-7 TRBV10-3
TGTGCCAGCAGCTTAGCGAGCTCCTACGAGCAGTACTTC CASSLASSYEQYF . . TRBJ2-7 TRBV11-2
TGTGCCAGCAGCTCCCGCTTGGGGACAAACACCGGGGAGCTGTTTTTT CASSSRLGTNTGELFF . . TRBJ2-2 TRBV7-3
TGTGCCAGCTCACAGACTAGCGGGACAGACAATGAGCAGTTCTTC CASSQTSGTDNEQFF . TRBD2 TRBJ2-1 TRBV18
TGTGCCAGCAGCGTAGGGGTAGTAGCTGCAGATACGCAGTATTTT CASSVGVVAADTQYF . . TRBJ2-3 TRBV9
TGTGCCAGCTCACCGGTAGCAGGGGGGTACTATAGCAATCAGCCCCAGCATTTT CASSPVAGGYYSNQPQHF . TRBD1 TRBJ1-5 TRBV18
TGCAGTGCTTGTGGGGGGGCTGGAAACACCATATATTTT CSACGGAGNTIYF . . TRBJ1-3 TRBV20-1
TGTGCCAGCAGCTCCCGACAGGGGGCCTACGAGCAGTACTTC CASSSRQGAYEQYF . TRBD1 TRBJ2-7 TRBV7-9